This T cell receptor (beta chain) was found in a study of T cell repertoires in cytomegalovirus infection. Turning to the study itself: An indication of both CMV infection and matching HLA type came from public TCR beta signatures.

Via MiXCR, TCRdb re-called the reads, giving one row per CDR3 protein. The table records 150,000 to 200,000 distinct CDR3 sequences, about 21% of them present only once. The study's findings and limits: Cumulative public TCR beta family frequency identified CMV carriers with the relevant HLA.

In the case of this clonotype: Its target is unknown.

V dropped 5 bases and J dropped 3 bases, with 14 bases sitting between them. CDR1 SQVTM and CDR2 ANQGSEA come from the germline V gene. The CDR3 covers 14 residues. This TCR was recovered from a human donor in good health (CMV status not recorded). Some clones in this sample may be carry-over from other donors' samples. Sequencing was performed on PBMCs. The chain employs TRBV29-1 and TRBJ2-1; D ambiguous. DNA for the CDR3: TGCAGCGTTTTGATCGCGCGCCGCTACAATGAGCAGTTCTTC. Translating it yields CSVLIARRYNEQFF.